This T cell receptor beta chain originates from a study of T cells in Graves' hyperthyroidism and ophthalmopathy (dated by TCRdb to between 2017 and 2020). Broadly, across the study: Peripheral blood was collected at initial diagnosis, before any treatment. TCR V-J signatures able to tell the groups apart were searched for in a discovery cohort of more than 90 patients, of whom fewer than 45 had Graves' ophthalmopathy and about 60 had stable Graves' hyperthyroidism. An independent validation cohort of some 18 hyperthyroidism patients and over 15 patients who later progressed to ophthalmopathy tested prospective prediction of ophthalmopathy. The roughly 100 discovery patients were randomly split 7:3 into training and test sets. Thyroid tissue and blood T-cell repertoires from about 6 Graves' hyperthyroidism patients were also compared in the study. After sampling, hyperthyroidism patients received methimazole starting at 30 mg daily, and ophthalmopathy patients received high-dose intravenous methylprednisolone. The paper describes TCR Vbeta CDR3 sequencing of 120 to 150 peripheral blood samples, made up of 43 ophthalmopathy patients, roughly 75 hyperthyroidism patients and some 17 progressor patients.

CDR1 and CDR2 are drawn from the germline V gene (reference sequence): LNHDA, SQIVND. The cysteine opens and the phenylalanine closes a CDR3 of 18 amino acids. This entry keeps only the CDR3 DNA: 54 bases, framed from base 1. V is pruned by 0 bases and J by 6 bases, leaving 15 bases of the junction without a gene match. Graves' hyperthyroidism was defined as stable when no progression to ophthalmopathy occurred over 18 months of follow-up. Hyperthyroidism patients were newly diagnosed, with disease duration under 2 months, and aged 18 to 65 years. Exclusion was applied to patients with uncontrolled infections, other autoimmune diseases, pregnancy or lactation. Diagnoses were based on clinical symptoms, serum thyroxine and TRAb, thyroid ultrasound and orbital computed tomography. PBMCs were isolated from about 9.1 ml of fresh peripheral blood by Ficoll-Paque density gradient centrifugation. Trizol reagent was used to extract total RNA, and RNA quality was then checked on an Agilent 2100 Bioanalyzer.

Findings and caveats that apply to the study as a whole: A 13 V-J signature model separated ophthalmopathy from stable hyperthyroidism, with just over 85% sensitivity and 81.08% specificity in cross-validation and 80%/75% in testing. No statistical method was used to set the sample size in advance, and investigators knew the group allocation. In validation, the model predicted progression to ophthalmopathy with around 71% sensitivity and about 72% specificity, a median of approximately 6.7 months before onset. Blood samples also contained most of the expanded thyroid clonotypes (frequency above 0.001), which suggests that blood repertoires may reflect thyroid immune responses.

The TCR beta CDR3 regions were amplified from RNA transcripts. The first round of RT-PCR for the TCR CDR3 was performed with the HTBI primer set and the Qiagen OneStep RT-PCR kit. Libraries were constructed in a second round of multiplex PCR, after which size selection and purification were carried out. Libraries were sequenced paired-end with 100 bp reads on an Illumina HiSeq2000. In the source study's methods: SOAPnuke was used to process the raw data, throwing out any read that contained adapters or uncalled bases, had a mean Phred below 15, or lacked an exact constant-primer or identifier match. COPE v1.2.5 was used to merge high-quality paired reads, and clonotypes were defined as unique nucleotide sequences. Clonotypes were aligned to IMGT TRBV, TRBD and TRBJ reference segments using MiTCR v1.1. Analysis was restricted to V-J combinations with a frequency above 0.0001, which covered 98% to 99.2% of repertoires. The TCS score was defined as F50 (clonal expansion) divided by E x V (chaos), with BLOSUM62-based TCRdist calculated between CDR3 peptides within each V-J. Welch's t-statistics and random forest reduced around 550 V-J features to about 13, which were used in a naive Bayes classifier (R e1071). Thyroid-blood repertoire similarity was quantified with the Morisita-Horn index. Using fastp trimming at Q25 and MiXCR clonotype assembly, TCRdb reanalyzed the public sequencing data and kept in-frame beta chains. Entries that share a CDR3 protein sequence are merged under the most common genes and DNA. TCRdb, not the original authors, processed these V and J calls. The sample contains just under 750,000 distinct CDR3 sequences, about a third of them found a single time. Together, the top ten hold around 32% of the sample.

This clonotype was picked up a small number of times. There is no known antigen for this receptor. Nothing much larger sits one base from this clone, and base qualities are not available. Sequencing input: blood. This TCR was recovered from a woman between 40 and 50 years old with Graves' hyperthyroidism. The chain couples TRBV19 to TRBJ2-5, with 8 bases in between that match TRBD1. The DNA sequence is given as TGTGCCAGTAGTATAGACCACCAGAGCGGACAGGGTGGGAAGACCCAGTACTTC. This sequence encodes CASSIDHQSGQGGKTQYF.